This T cell receptor (beta chain) was sequenced for a study of blood T cells in healthy people across ages. Study in general: T cells yielded about one barcoded beta molecule per two cells through template switching.

Findings and limits, study-wide: The lack of PBMC sorting stopped any conclusive naive versus antigen-experienced comparison.

This clonotype came up many times. Its antigen is not known. With a J-beta primer mix and a sample-barcoded 5' primer, a second PCR ran 7 to 11 cycles. Each cDNA molecule was tagged by a template-switch adaptor that had 12 random nucleotides. Each CDR3 protein gets one entry after TCRdb re-called the 5' RACE reads with MiXCR. The table includes approximately 1,100,000 distinct CDR3 sequences, less than 50% detected once. The sample was blood. The sequence derives from an older woman in good health.

The CDR3 reads CSATGEGYEQYF. CDR3 in DNA: TGCAGCGCCACAGGGGAGGGATACGAGCAGTACTTC. V and J are TRBV29-1 and TRBJ2-7, with D perhaps matching TRBD1 or TRBD2 (7 bases each). The CDR3 is made up of 12 amino acids. Trimming took 7 bases from V and 4 from J, leaving 14 bases between them. Germline CDR1 reads SQVTM; CDR2 reads ANQGSEA.